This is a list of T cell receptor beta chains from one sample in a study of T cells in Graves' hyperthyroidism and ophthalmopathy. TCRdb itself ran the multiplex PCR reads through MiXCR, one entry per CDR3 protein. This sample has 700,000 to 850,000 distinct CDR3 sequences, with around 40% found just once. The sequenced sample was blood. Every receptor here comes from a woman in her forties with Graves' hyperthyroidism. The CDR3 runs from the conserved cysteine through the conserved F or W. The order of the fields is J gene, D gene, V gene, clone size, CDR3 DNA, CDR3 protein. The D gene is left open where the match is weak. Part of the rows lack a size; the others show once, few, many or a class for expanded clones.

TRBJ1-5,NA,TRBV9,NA,TGTGCCAGCAGCGTAGTGGGTCAGCCCCAGCATTTT,CASSVVGQPQHF
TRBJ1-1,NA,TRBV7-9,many,TGTGCCAGCAGCTGGTATAGCGGCGAGAACACTGAAGCTTTCTTT,CASSWYSGENTEAFF
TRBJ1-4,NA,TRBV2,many,TGTGCAAGCCTTCAGGGGCAGCGTAATGAAAAACTGTTTTTT,CASLQGQRNEKLFF
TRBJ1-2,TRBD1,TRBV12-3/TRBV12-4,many,TGTGCCAGCAGTTCAGAGACAGGGCGCTATGGCTACACCTTC,CASSSETGRYGYTF
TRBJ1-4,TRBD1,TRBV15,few,TGTGCCACCAGCGATATCGGGACAGTCACCATCGATAATGAAAAACTGTTTTTT,CATSDIGTVTIDNEKLFF
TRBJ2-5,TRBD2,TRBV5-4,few,TGTGCCAGCAGCTTGTTAGCGGGGGGGCACGAGACCCAGTACTTC,CASSLLAGGHETQYF
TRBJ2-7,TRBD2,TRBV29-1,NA,TGCAGCGCAGCGACTAGCGGGAGTCAATACGAGCAGTACTTC,CSAATSGSQYEQYF
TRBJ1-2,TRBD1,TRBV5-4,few,TGTGCCAGCAGCTGGGAGGGACAGGGGGCTGGCTACACCTTC,CASSWEGQGAGYTF
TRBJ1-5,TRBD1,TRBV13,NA,TGTGCCAGCAGCACAACGACAGGGGGCTGGGGCAATCAGCCCCAGCATTTT,CASSTTTGGWGNQPQHF
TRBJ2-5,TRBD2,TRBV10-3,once,TGTGCCGCCGGTCGGGGGGGGCAAGAGACCCAGTACTTC,CAAGRGGQETQYF
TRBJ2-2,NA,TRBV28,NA,TGTGCCAGCAGTCTCGGCGGGTCGGACACCGGGGAGCTGTTTTTT,CASSLGGSDTGELFF
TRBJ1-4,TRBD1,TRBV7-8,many,TGTGCCAGCAGCTTCGGGACAGGCGATCCTCGTAATGAAAAACTGTTTTTT,CASSFGTGDPRNEKLFF
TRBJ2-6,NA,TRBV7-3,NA,TGTGCCAGCAGCCAGGGGGGGGTGGCCAACGTCCTGACTTTC,CASSQGGVANVLTF
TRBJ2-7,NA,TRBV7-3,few,TGTGCCAGCAGCAATTCCCGGGACAATTCCTACGAGCAGTACTTC,CASSNSRDNSYEQYF
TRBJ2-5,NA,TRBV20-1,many,TGCAGTGCGGTGGCAATAGAGACCCAGTACTTC,CSAVAIETQYF
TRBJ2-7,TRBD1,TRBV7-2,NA,TGTGCCAGTAGTATCCGGGACAGGGGGCCATACGAGCAGTACTTC,CASSIRDRGPYEQYF
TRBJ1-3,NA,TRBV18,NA,TGTGCCAGCTCACCCTACCGTGAAAACACCATATATTTT,CASSPYRENTIYF
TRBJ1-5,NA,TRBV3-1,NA,TGTGCCAGCAGCCGCGGGGCTCAGCCCCAGCATTTT,CASSRGAQPQHF
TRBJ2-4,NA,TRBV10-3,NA,TGTGCCATCAGTGACGGGACCATTCAGTACTTC,CAISDGTIQYF
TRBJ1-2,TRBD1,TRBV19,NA,TGTGCCAGTAGTTCGACGGGACAGGGGGCGGATGGCTACACCTTC,CASSSTGQGADGYTF
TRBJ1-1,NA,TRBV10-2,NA,TGCGCCAGCAGGGCCAGGGCCGGAGCCCCTTTCTTT,CASRARAGAPFF
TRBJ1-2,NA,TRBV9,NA,TGTGCCAGCAGCGGAGACCTCTTTTGGGGGGTGGTCGGCTACACCTTC,CASSGDLFWGVVGYTF
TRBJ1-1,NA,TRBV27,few,TGTGCCAGCAAACTGGCCTACACTGAAGCTTTCTTT,CASKLAYTEAFF
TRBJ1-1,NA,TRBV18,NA,TGTGCCAGCTCACCGCAGACAGAAACTGAAGCTTTCTTT,CASSPQTETEAFF
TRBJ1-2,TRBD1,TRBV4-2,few,TGTGCCAGCGGTGATGGAGACAGGGTAATGATAGGCTACACCTTC,CASGDGDRVMIGYTF
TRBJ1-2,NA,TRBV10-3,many,TGTGCCATCAGTGAGTCTCCAGGTCGGGGGTCCGAGGGCTACACCTTC,CAISESPGRGSEGYTF
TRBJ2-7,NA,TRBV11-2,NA,TGTGCCAGCAGCGAGGAGATTACCTACGAGCAGTACTTC,CASSEEITYEQYF
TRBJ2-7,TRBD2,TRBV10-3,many,TGTGCCATCGCCGTGCAAGCGGGAGGATACGAGCAGTACTTC,CAIAVQAGGYEQYF
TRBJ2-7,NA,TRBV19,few,TGTGCCAGTAGTCTCGATATCAGTCCTACCTACGAGCAGTACTTC,CASSLDISPTYEQYF
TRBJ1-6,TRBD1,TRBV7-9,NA,TGTGCCAGCAGGAGGACAGGGTTAACCTATAATTCACCCCTCCACTTT,CASRRTGLTYNSPLHF
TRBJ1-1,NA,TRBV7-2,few,TGTGCCAGCAGCTTAGGGGCGGGGGGCTACACTGAAGCTTTCTTT,CASSLGAGGYTEAFF
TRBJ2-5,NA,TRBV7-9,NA,TGTGCCAGCAGCCACCGGGAGACCCAGTACTTC,CASSHRETQYF
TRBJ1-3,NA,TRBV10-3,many,TGTGCCATCACGAACCGAAGCTCTGGAAACACCATATATTTT,CAITNRSSGNTIYF
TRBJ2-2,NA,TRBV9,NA,TGTGCCAGCAGCGTAGAAATTTCAGGGGAGCTGTTTTTT,CASSVEISGELFF
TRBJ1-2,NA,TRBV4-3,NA,TGCGCCAGCAGCCAAGATCTAGGGAGATTGGGTGGCTACACCTTC,CASSQDLGRLGGYTF
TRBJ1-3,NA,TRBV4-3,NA,TGCGCCAGCAGCCAAGATCATGGGGGGAATGGAAACACCATATATTTT,CASSQDHGGNGNTIYF
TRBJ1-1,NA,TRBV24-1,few,TGTGCCACCGGGGCTGGGGGGAACACTGAAGCTTTCTTT,CATGAGGNTEAFF
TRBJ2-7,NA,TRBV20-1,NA,TGCAGTGCTAGCAGTGAGTCCTCCTACGAGCAGTACTTC,CSASSESSYEQYF
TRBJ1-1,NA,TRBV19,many,TGTGCCAGTAGTATTTACGGGGGCACTGAAGCTTTCTTT,CASSIYGGTEAFF
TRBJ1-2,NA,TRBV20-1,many,TGCAGTGCTAGACCCGGTCGCTATGGCTACACCTTC,CSARPGRYGYTF
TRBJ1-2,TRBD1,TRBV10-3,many,TGTGCCATCAGTGAGCCGGACAGGGGGCACGGCTACACCTTC,CAISEPDRGHGYTF
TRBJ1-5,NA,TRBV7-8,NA,TGTGCCAGCAGCTTAGCCGTGAATACGCAGCATTTT,CASSLAVNTQHF
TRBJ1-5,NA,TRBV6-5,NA,TGTGCCAGCAACCGGGGAGGGATGGATCAGCCCCAGCATTTT,CASNRGGMDQPQHF
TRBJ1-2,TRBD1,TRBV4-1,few,TGCGCCAGCAGCCAAGTGGCCAGGGGGGACTATGGCTACACCTTC,CASSQVARGDYGYTF
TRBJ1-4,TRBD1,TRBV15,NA,TGTGCCACCAGCAGGGCATTATCGGGACAGGGTGGTGAAAAACTGTTTTTT,CATSRALSGQGGEKLFF